The 16 T cell receptor beta chains given below trace back to one sample, sequenced in a study of cytomegalovirus exposure and HLA in healthy donors (dated by TCRdb to about 2017). The library relied on the immunoSEQ multiplex PCR assay. A mixture of 60 forward primers for TCR Vbeta segments and 13 reverse primers for TCR Jbeta segments was used in the multiplex PCR. The immuneACCESS repertoire file appears here via TCRdb, limited to in-frame rearrangements. These files lack a portion of the clones; in checked studies, under half of the deficit traces to unresolved V genes, and the cause of the others is not known. For this sample, the table gives some 70,000 clones. The ten largest clones represent under 3% of the sample. Sequences were obtained from PBMCs. Source of these receptors: a man between 35 and 55 years old in good health and CMV-seronegative.

V gene TRBV9 combines with J gene TRBJ1-1, with D perhaps TRBD1 (5 bases). The germline V gene has CDR1 SGDLS and CDR2 YYNGEE. The CDR3 extends over 14 amino acids. Trimming pared 0 bases from V and 3 bases from J, leaving 9 bases between. CDR3 amino acids: CASSVAGGDTEAFF. In DNA, the CDR3 is TGTGCCAGCAGCGTAGCCGGAGGGGACACTGAAGCTTTCTTT.

The chain links TRBV30 to TRBJ2-3; perhaps TRBD2 as D (6 bases). V gave up 8 bases and J gave up 1 base, with 13 bases separating them. Germline V gene sequence: CDR1 GTSNPN, CDR2 SVGIG (reference sequence). CDR3 size: 13 residues. In nucleotides, the CDR3 is TGTGCCCGGGAAAAGCGGGGCACAGATACGCAGTATTTT. It codes for CAREKRGTDTQYF.

The V gene is TRBV10-1, the J gene TRBJ2-4; the match to TRBD2 covers 8 bases. The germline V gene encodes CDR1 WNHNN and CDR2 SYGVQD (reference sequence). The CDR3 contains 15 residues. V dropped 6 bases and J dropped 0; count of bases not matched to a gene: 4. DNA of the CDR3: TGCGCCAGCAGGACGGGGGGGCTAGCCAAAAACATTCAGTACTTC. This gives the protein CASRTGGLAKNIQYF.

This chain connects TRBV5-3 to TRBJ2-7; D is unresolved. TRBV5-3 is an ORF; its function is uncertain. The CDR3 is 14 amino acids. Trimming stripped 0 bases from V and 13 bases from J, with 20 bases between. The DNA for the CDR3 is TGTGCCAGAAGCTTGGATGGGCCGAGTTTATGGTTTTACTTC. Translation gives CARSLDGPSLWFYF.

V is TRBV10-3 and J is TRBJ1-2; the match to TRBD1 covers 7 bases. Trimming removed 0 bases from V and 4 bases from J; junction bases left unmatched: 8. The length of the CDR3 is 16 residues. CDR1 ENHRY and CDR2 SYGVKD come from the germline V gene. The CDR3 here is CAISESTLRGFYGYTF. In DNA, the CDR3 is TGTGCCATCAGTGAGTCGACTCTCAGGGGGTTCTATGGCTACACCTTC.

In regard to this clone: Sequence at one end of the junction differs from germline and may be a read error. This CDR3 reads CASSLASQDNEQFF. The DNA for the CDR3 is TGTGCTAGCAGCTTAGCGAGCCAGGACAATGAGCAGTTCTTC. This sequence joins TRBV7-7 and TRBJ2-1; a weak D match, TRBD2 (5 bases). CDR1 and CDR2 from the germline V gene are SSHAT and FNYEAQ (reference sequence). The length of the CDR3 is 14 residues.

This chain connects TRBV19 to TRBJ1-1; D gene ambiguous. The germline V gene encodes CDR1 LNHDA and CDR2 SQIVND (reference sequence). The CDR3 runs 12 residues. With 3 bases removed from V and 6 bases from J, the gap between germline ends came to 8 bases. In DNA form, the CDR3 reads TGTGCCAGTAGTATCGGGGTTTCTGAAGCTTTCTTT. It is translated as CASSIGVSEAFF.

The genes are TRBV5-1 and TRBJ2-5; D gene uncertain. V was cut by 5 bases and J by 4 bases, with 6 bases left in between. This CDR3 spans 11 amino acids. Germline CDR1 and CDR2: SGHRS and YFSETQ. The CDR3 coding sequence is TGCGCCAGCAGATACGGAGAGACCCAGTACTTC. This encodes CASRYGETQYF.

The CDR3 here is CASSYGGGARFSYEQYF. In nucleotides, the CDR3 is TGCGCCAGCAGCTACGGTGGGGGGGCCCGTTTCTCCTACGAGCAGTACTTC. V usage is TRBV5-1 and J usage is TRBJ2-5, with D tentatively TRBD2 (7 bases). The tail of the sequence fits TRBJ2-7 better, so the J call may be wrong. The CDR3 is 17 residues long. Per germline, CDR1 SGHRS and CDR2 YFSETQ.

For this clone: Other nucleotide sequences from this sample produce the same CDR3. The CDR3 nucleotides read TGTGCCAGTAGTATCGGGCAGGGAAGCACAGATACGCAGTATTTT. Its translation: CASSIGQGSTDTQYF. This chain uses TRBV19 with TRBJ2-3; maybe TRBD1 (5 bases). Trimming took 3 bases from V and 0 from J, leaving 10 bases between them. The CDR3 totals 15 residues. The germline gives CDR1 LNHDA, CDR2 SQIVND (reference sequence).

The V call is TRBV7-2, the J call TRBJ2-3; weak D call: TRBD1 (6 bases). The CDR3 spans 17 residues. Germline V lookup: CDR1 SGHTA, CDR2 FQGNSA. V lost 1 base and J 4 bases, leaving 18 bases between the germline ends. The CDR3 sequence: CASSLDFGGLRPDTQYF. The DNA of the CDR3 is TGTGCCAGCAGCTTAGATTTTGGGGGCCTAAGGCCAGATACGCAGTATTTT. The complete variable domain, with remaining parts taken from reference TRBV7-2 and TRBJ2-3, reads GAGVSQSPSNKVTEKGKDVELRCDPISGHTALYWYRQSLGQGLEFLIYFQGNSAPDKSGLPSDRFSAERTGGSVSTLTIQRTQQEDSAVYLCASSLDFGGLRPDTQYFGPGTRLTVL.

J is TRBJ2-5 and V is TRBV30, with TRBD2 matching over 10 bases. In germline, CDR1 is GTSNPN, CDR2 SVGIG (reference sequence). Trimming cost V 0 bases and J 5 bases; bases outside gene matches: 3. The CDR3 sequence is 14 residues long. The CDR3 sequence: CAWSVQTSGETQYF. The CDR3, as DNA: TGTGCCTGGAGTGTACAGACTAGCGGGGAGACCCAGTACTTC.

The CDR3 loop reads CASTLGGTASYEQYF. Here the CDR3 DNA reads TGTGCCAGCACCCTCGGCGGGACGGCCTCCTACGAGCAGTACTTC. This chain connects TRBV28 to TRBJ2-7; weak D call: TRBD2 (6 bases). CDR3 length: 15 amino acids. Between the trimmed V and J ends, which lost 7 bases and 0 bases, there was a span of 16 bases. Germline V gene sequence: CDR1 MDHEN, CDR2 SYDVKM. Looking up the rest from reference TRBV28 and TRBJ2-7 gives the full variable domain: DVKVTQSSRYLVKRTGEKVFLECVQDMDHENMFWYRQDPGLGLRLIYFSYDVKMKEKGDIPEGYSVSREKKERFSLILESASTNQTSMYLCASTLGGTASYEQYFGPGTRLTVT.

The chain combines TRBV19 with TRBJ2-2; 8 positions match TRBD1. This CDR3 has 17 residues. The trim removed 5 bases at V and 5 bases at J, leaving 13 bases unmatched. In germline, CDR1 is LNHDA, CDR2 SQIVND (reference sequence). The CDR3 loop reads CASSPSLGQGKTGELFF. The CDR3 region has the DNA TGTGCCAGTAGTCCCTCGCTCGGACAGGGAAAAACCGGGGAGCTGTTTTTT. Drawing the rest from reference TRBV19 and TRBJ2-2, the complete variable domain is DGGITQSPKYLFRKEGQNVTLSCEQNLNHDAMYWYRQDPGQGLRLIYYSQIVNDFQKGDIAEGYSVSREKKESFPLTVTSAQKNPTAFYLCASSPSLGQGKTGELFFGEGSRLTVL.

V is TRBV10-3 and J is TRBJ2-7; TRBD2 agrees at 11 bases. CDR1 and CDR2 (germline): ENHRY, SYGVKD. The CDR3 extends over 14 amino acids. The V segment lost 7 bases and the J segment 0 bases; nucleotides outside the gene matches: 2. CDR3 DNA: TGTGCCATCAAGGGACTAGCGGACTCCTACGAGCAGTACTTC. Translation: CAIKGLADSYEQYF.

J is TRBJ1-1 and V is TRBV6-5; TRBD1 might be the D (6 bases). Trimming removed 8 bases at V and 1 base at J, with 8 bases between. Germline CDR1 and CDR2: MNHEY and SVGAGI. This CDR3 region has 12 residues. CDR3 protein: CASRQENTEAFF. DNA of the CDR3: TGTGCCAGCCGACAGGAGAACACTGAAGCTTTCTTT.